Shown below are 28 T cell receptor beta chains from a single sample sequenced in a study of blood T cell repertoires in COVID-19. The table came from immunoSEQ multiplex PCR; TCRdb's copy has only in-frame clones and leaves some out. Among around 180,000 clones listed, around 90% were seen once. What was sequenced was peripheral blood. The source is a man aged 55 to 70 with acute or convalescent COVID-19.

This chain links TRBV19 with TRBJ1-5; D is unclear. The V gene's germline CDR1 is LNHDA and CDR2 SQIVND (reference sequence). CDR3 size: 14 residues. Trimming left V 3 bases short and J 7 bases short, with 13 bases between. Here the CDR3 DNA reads TGTGCCAGTAGTATTGCGGGCCCCGGGCAGCCCCAGCATTTT. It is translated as CASSIAGPGQPQHF.

The CDR3 coding sequence is TGTGCCTCGTTTGGGGCAGGGAGGGCCTACAATGAGCAGTTCTTC. Protein: CASFGAGRAYNEQFF. The chain has TRBV30 and TRBJ2-1, with 7 bases aligning to TRBD2. The CDR3 covers 15 residues. In germline, CDR1 is GTSNPN, CDR2 SVGIG (reference sequence). Trimming took 7 bases from V and 2 from J; bases not matched to a gene: 11.

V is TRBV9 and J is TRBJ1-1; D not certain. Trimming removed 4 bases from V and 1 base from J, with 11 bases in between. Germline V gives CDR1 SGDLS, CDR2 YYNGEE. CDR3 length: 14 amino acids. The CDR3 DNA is TGTGCCAGCAGCAGAGAGACGGGGAACACTGAAGCTTTCTTT. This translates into CASSRETGNTEAFF.

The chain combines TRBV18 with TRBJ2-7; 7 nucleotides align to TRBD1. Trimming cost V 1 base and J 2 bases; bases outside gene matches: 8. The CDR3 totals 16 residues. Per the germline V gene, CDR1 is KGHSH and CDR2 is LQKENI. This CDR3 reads CASSPRTEGATYEQYF. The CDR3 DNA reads TGTGCCAGCTCACCACGTACAGAGGGGGCTACCTACGAGCAGTACTTC.

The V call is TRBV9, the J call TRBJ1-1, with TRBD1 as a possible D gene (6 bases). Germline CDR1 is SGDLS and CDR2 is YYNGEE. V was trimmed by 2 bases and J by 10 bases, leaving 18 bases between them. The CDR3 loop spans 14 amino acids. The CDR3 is CASSVVRDTPGAFF. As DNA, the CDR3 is TGTGCCAGCAGCGTTGTCCGGGACACTCCGGGAGCTTTCTTT.

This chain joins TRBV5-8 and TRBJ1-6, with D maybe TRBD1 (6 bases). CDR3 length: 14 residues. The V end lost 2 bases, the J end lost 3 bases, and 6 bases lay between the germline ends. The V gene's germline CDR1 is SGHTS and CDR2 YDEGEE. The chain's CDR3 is CASSFRGYNSPLHF. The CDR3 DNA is TGTGCCAGCAGCTTCAGGGGCTATAATTCACCCCTCCACTTT.

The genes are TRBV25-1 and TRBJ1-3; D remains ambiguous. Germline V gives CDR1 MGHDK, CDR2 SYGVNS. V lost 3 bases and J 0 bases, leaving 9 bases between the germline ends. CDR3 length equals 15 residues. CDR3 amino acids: CASSDWRDSGNTIYF. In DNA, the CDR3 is TGTGCCAGCAGTGACTGGCGGGACTCTGGAAACACCATATATTTT.

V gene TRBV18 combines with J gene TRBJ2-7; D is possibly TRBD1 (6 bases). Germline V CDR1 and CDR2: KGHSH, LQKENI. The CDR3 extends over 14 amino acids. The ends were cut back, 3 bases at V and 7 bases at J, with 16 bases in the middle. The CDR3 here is CASSPGQGMVEQYV. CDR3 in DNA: TGTGCCAGCTCACCTGGGCAGGGGATGGTAGAGCAGTACGTC.

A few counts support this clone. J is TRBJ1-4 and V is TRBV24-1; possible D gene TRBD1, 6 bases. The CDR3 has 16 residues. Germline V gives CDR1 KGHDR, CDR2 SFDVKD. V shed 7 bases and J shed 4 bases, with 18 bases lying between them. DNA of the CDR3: TGTGCCACCAGCCCTAAGGACAGCCCTTATAATGAAAAACTGTTTTTT. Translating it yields CATSPKDSPYNEKLFF.

This CDR3 is CASSLDLLDEQYF. The DNA of the CDR3 is TGTGCCAGCAGCTTAGATCTGTTAGACGAGCAGTACTTC. This chain joins TRBV7-3 and TRBJ2-7, with no clear D. The germline V gene has CDR1 SGHTA and CDR2 FQGTGA. V dropped 2 bases and J dropped 5 bases, with 10 bases sitting between them. This CDR3 spans 13 amino acids.

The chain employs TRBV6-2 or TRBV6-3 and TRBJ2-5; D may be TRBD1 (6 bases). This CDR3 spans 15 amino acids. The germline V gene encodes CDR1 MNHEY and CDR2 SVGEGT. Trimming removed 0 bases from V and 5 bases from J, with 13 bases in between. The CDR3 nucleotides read TGTGCCAGCAGTTACTCTTTTCAGGGGTCGGAGACCCAGTACTTC. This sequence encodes CASSYSFQGSETQYF.

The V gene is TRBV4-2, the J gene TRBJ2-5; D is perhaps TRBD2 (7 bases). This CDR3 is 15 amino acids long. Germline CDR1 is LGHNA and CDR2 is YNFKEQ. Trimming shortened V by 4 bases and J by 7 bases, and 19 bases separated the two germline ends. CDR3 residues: CASSPPEGGGGTQYF. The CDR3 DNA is TGTGCCAGCAGCCCCCCGGAGGGCGGGGGCGGGACCCAGTACTTC.

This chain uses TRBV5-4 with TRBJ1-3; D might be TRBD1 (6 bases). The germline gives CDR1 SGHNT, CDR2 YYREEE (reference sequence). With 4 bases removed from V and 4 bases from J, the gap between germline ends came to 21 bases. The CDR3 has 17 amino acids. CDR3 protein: CASSMGGGARSGNTIYF. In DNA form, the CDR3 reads TGTGCCAGCAGCATGGGGGGGGGCGCACGGTCCGGAAACACCATATATTTT.

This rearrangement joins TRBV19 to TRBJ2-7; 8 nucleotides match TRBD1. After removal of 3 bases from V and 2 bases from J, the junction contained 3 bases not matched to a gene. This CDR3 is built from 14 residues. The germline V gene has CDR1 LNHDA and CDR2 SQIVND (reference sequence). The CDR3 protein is CASSIQTGAYEQYF. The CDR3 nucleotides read TGTGCCAGTAGTATTCAGACAGGGGCCTACGAGCAGTACTTC.

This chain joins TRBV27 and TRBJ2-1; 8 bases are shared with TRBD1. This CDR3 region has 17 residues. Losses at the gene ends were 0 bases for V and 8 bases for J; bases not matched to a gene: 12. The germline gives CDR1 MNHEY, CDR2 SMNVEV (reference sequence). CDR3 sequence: CASSLSILSSGGDEQFF. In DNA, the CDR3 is TGTGCCAGCAGTTTATCGATTTTGTCCTCAGGGGGCGATGAGCAGTTCTTC.

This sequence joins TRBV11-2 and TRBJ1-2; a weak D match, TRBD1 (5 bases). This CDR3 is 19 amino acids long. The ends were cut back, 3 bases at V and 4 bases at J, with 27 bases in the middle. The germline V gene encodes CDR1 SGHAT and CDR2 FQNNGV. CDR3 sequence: CASSFSLNRLTGGVYGYTF. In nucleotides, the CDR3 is TGTGCCAGCAGCTTCTCCCTGAACCGCCTCACGGGGGGGGTCTATGGCTACACCTTC.

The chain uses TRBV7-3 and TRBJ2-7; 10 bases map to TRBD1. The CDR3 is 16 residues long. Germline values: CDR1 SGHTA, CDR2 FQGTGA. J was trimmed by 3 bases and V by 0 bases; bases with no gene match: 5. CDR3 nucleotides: TGTGCCAGCAGCTTAACGGGGGGACAGGGGTACTACGAGCAGTACTTC. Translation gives CASSLTGGQGYYEQYF.

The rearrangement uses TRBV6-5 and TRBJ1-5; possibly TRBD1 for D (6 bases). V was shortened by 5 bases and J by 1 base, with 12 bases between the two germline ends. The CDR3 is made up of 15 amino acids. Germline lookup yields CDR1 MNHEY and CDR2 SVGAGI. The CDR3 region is CASSPQGASNQPQHF. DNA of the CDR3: TGTGCCAGCAGTCCACAGGGAGCGAGCAATCAGCCCCAGCATTTT.

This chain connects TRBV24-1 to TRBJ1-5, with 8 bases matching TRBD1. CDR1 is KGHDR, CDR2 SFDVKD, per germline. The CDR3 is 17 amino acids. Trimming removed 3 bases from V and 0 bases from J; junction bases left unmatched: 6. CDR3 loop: CATSDPGQGDSNQPQHF. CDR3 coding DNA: TGTGCCACCAGTGATCCCGGACAGGGCGATAGCAATCAGCCCCAGCATTTT.

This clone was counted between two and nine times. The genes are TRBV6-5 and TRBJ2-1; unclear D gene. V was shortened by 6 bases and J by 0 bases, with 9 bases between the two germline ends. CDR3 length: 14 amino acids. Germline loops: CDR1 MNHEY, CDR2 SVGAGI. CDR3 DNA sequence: TGTGCCAGCAGAATAACTCCCTCCTACAATGAGCAGTTCTTC. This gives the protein CASRITPSYNEQFF.

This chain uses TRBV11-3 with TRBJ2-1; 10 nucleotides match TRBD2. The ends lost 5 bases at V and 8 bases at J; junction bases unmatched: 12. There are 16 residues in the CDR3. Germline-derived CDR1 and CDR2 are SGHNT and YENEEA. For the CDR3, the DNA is TGTGCCAGCAGCGCGCGAGGGTCTAGCGGGAGCGATGAGCAGTTCTTC. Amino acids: CASSARGSSGSDEQFF.

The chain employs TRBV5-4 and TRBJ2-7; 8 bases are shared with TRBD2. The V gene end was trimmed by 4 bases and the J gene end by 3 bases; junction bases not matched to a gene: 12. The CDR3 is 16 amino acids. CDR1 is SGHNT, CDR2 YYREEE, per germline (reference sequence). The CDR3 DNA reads TGTGCCAGCAGCCCGTGGGAAGGAAGCGGGAGCTACGAGCAGTACTTC. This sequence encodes CASSPWEGSGSYEQYF.

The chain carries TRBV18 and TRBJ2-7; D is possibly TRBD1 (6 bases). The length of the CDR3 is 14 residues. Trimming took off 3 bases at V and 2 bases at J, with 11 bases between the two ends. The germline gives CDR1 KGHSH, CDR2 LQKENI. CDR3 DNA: TGTGCCAGCTCACCTATGTCAGGGGCCTACGAGCAGTACTTC. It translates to CASSPMSGAYEQYF.

CDR3 DNA: TGCGCCAGCAGCCCGCGCTGGGGAGCTGGAAACACCATATATTTT. Its translation: CASSPRWGAGNTIYF. The chain couples TRBV5-1 to TRBJ1-3; D ambiguous. There are 15 residues in the CDR3. Trimming took off 4 bases at V and 2 bases at J, with 13 bases between the two ends. Germline V gives CDR1 SGHRS, CDR2 YFSETQ.

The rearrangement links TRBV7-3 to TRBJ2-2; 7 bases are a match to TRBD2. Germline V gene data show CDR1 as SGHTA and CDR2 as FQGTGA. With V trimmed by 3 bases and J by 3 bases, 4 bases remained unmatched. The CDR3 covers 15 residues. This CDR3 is CASSFAGADTGELFF. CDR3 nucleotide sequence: TGTGCCAGCAGCTTTGCGGGAGCGGACACCGGGGAGCTGTTTTTT.

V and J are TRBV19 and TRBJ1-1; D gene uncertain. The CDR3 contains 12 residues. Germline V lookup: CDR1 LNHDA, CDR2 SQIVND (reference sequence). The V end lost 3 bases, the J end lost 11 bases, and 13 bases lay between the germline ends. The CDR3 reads CASSIGGHQAFF. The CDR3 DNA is TGTGCCAGTAGTATCGGAGGGCACCAGGCTTTCTTT.

In nucleotides, the CDR3 is TGTGCCAGCATGGGAGAAACCTACGAGCAGTACTTC. Its translation: CASMGETYEQYF. The V call is TRBV2, the J call TRBJ2-7, with TRBD2 as a possible D gene (5 bases). Germline V CDR1 and CDR2: SNHLY, FYNNEI. The CDR3 is 12 residues long. V was pared by 7 bases and J by 2 bases, with 9 bases between.

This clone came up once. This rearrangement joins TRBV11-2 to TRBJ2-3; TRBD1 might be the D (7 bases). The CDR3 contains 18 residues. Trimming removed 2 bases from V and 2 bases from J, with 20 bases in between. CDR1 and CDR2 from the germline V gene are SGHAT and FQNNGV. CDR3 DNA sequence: TGTGCCAGCAGCTTAAGGGGGCGAGCGGGCCTCTACACAGATACGCAGTATTTT. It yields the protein CASSLRGRAGLYTDTQYF.